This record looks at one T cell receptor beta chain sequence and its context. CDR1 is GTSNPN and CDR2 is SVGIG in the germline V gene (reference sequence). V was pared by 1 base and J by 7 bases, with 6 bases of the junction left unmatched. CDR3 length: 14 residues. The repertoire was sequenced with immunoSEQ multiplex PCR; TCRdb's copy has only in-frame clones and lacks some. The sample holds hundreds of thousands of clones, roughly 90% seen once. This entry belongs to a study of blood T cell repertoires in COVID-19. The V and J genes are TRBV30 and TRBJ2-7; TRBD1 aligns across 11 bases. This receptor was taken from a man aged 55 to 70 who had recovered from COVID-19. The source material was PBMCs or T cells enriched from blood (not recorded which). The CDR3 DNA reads TGTGCCTGGAGTGCAGGACAGGGGGCGAGGGAGCAGTACTTC. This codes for CAWSAGQGAREQYF.